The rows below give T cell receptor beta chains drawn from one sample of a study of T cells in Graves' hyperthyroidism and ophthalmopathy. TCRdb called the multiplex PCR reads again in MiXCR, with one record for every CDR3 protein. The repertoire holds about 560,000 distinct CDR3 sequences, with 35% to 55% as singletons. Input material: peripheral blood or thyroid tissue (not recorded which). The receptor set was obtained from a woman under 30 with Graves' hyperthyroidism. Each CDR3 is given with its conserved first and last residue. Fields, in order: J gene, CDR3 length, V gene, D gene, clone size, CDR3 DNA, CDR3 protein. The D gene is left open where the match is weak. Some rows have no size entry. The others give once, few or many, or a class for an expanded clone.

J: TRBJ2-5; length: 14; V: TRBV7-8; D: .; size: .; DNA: TGTGCCAGCAGCCCCGGGGCAGCCCACCCGACCCAGTACTTC; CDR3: CASSPGAAHPTQYF
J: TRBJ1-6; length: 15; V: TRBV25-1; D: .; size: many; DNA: TGTGCCAGCAGTGAATACAGGGGAGCGGGTTCACCCCTCCACTTT; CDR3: CASSEYRGAGSPLHF
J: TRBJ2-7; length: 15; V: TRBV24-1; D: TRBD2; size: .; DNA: TGTGCCTGGAGGGCGACTAGCGGGAGCTCCTACGAGCAGTACTTC; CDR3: CAWRATSGSSYEQYF
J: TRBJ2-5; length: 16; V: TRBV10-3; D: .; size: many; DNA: TGTGCCATCAGTGAGTCAGACGCCCCGTTCCAAGAGACCCAGTACTTC; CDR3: CAISESDAPFQETQYF
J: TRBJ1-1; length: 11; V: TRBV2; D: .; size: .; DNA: TGTGCCAGCAGCGAGGGCGTGAGGGCTTTCTTT; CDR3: CASSEGVRAFF
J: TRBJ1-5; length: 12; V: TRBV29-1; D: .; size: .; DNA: TGCAGCTTGGAACAGGGTGGTCAGCCCCAGCATTTT; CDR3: CSLEQGGQPQHF
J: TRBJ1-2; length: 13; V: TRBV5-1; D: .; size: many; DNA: TGTGCCAGCAGCTTATCCAGTAACTATGGCTACACCTTC; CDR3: CASSLSSNYGYTF
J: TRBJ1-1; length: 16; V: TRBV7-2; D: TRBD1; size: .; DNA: TGTGCCAGCAGCCCGAGGACCGGGACAGCGAACACTGAAGCTTTCTTT; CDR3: CASSPRTGTANTEAFF
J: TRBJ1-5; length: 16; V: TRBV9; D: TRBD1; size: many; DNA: TGTGCCAGCAGCGTAGGGGGGGACAGTCGGAATCAGCCCCAGCATTTT; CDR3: CASSVGGDSRNQPQHF
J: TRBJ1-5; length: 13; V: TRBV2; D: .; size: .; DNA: TGTGCCAGCAGTCCCGAAGTCAATCAGCCCCAGCATTTT; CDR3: CASSPEVNQPQHF
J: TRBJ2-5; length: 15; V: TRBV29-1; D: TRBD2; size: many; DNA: TGCAGCTTTACGGGACTAGCGGGAGGGCAAGAGACCCAGTACTTC; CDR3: CSFTGLAGGQETQYF
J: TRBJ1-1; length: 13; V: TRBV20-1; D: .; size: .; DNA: TGCAGTGCCTCTCGGGCTGGGAACACTGAAGCTTTCTTT; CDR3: CSASRAGNTEAFF
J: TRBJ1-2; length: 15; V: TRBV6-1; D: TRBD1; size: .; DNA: TGTGCCAGCAGGCGGGGACAGTCAGCTAACTATGGCTACACCTTC; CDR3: CASRRGQSANYGYTF
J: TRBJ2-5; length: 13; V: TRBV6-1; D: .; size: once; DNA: TGTGCCAGTGGGGACACCACCCAAGAGACCCAGTACTTC; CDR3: CASGDTTQETQYF
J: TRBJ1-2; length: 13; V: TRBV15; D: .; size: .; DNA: TGTGCCACCGCAAGCTCAGGGGAGAACGGCTACACCTTC; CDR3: CATASSGENGYTF
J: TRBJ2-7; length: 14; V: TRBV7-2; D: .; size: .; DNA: TGTGCCAGCAGCTTTTCAAGGGCGATCTACGAGCAGTACTTC; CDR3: CASSFSRAIYEQYF
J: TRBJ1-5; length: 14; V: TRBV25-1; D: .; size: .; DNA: TGTGCCAGCAGCGCCTGGGGCAGTGGGCAGCCCCAGCATTTT; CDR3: CASSAWGSGQPQHF
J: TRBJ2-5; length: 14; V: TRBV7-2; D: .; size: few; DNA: TGTGCCAGCAGCTTAGAAGGCCAACAAGAGACCCAGTACTTC; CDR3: CASSLEGQQETQYF
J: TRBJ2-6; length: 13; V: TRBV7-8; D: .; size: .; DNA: TGTGCCAGCAGCCAACCGCGGGACAACGTCCTGACTTTC; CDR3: CASSQPRDNVLTF
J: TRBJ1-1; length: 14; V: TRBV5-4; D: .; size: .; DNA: TGTGCCAGCAGCCCGACTTCTGGGGGCACTGAAGCTTTCTTT; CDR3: CASSPTSGGTEAFF
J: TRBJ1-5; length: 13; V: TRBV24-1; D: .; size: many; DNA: TGTGCCACCATAGGTAACGTCCATCAGCCCCAGCATTTT; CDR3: CATIGNVHQPQHF
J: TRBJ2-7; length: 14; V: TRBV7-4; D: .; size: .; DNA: TGTGCCAGCAGCCAAGTGCTCACAGCCTACGAGCAGTACTTC; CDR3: CASSQVLTAYEQYF
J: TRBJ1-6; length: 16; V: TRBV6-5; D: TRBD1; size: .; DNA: TGTGCCAGCAGTTACTCCGCCGGGACAGCAAATTCACCCCTCCACTTT; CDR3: CASSYSAGTANSPLHF
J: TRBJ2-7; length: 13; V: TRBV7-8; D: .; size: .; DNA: TGTGCCAGCAGCTTAGCAGGGAAGAACGAGCAGTACTTC; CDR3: CASSLAGKNEQYF
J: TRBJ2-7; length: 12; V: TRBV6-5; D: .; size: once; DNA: TGTGCCATCAGTTACGGCCAGTACGAGCAGTACTTC; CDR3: CAISYGQYEQYF
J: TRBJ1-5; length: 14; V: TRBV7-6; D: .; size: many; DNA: TGTGCCAGCAGCGACCGGGATACCAATCAGCCCCAGCATTTT; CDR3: CASSDRDTNQPQHF
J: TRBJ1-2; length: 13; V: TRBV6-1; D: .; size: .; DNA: TGTGCCAGCAGACCTACAGGAGGGTATGGCTACACCTTC; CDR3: CASRPTGGYGYTF
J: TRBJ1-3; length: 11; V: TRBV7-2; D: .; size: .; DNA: TGTGCCAGCAGCTCGGACGCGACCATATATTTT; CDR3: CASSSDATIYF
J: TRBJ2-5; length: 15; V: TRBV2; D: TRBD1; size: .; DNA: TGTGCCAGCAGTGATGCCGGGACAGGGGGAGAGACCCAGTACTTC; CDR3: CASSDAGTGGETQYF
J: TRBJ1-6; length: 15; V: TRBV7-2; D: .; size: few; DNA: TGTGCCAGCAGTGAAGACGGTGCTTATAATTCACCCCTCCACTTT; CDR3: CASSEDGAYNSPLHF
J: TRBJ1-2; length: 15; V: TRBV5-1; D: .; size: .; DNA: TGCGCCAGCAGCTCGGAAGGCCAGGGGATCTATGGCTACACCTTC; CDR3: CASSSEGQGIYGYTF
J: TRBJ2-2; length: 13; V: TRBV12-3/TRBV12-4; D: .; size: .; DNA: TGTGCCAGCAGTGACTCACACACCGGGGAGCTGTTTTTT; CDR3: CASSDSHTGELFF
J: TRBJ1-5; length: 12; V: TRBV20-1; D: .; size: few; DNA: TGCAGTGCTCAGAAGGCCAATCAGCCCCAGCATTTT; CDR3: CSAQKANQPQHF
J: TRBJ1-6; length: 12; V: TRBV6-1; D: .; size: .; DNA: TGTGCCAGCAGTGACAGGGGTACACCCCTCCACTTT; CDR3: CASSDRGTPLHF
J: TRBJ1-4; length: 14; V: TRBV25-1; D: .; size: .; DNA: TGTGCCAGCAGTGAATCAGGACAGACCGAAAAACTGTTTTTT; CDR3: CASSESGQTEKLFF
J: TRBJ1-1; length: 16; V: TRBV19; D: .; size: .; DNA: TGTGCCAGCAGCCGACCCCGGGGGGGTATGAACACTGAAGCTTTCTTT; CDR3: CASSRPRGGMNTEAFF
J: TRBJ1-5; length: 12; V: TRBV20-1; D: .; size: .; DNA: TGCAGTGCTATCGCACCCGGAATTCCCCAGCATTTT; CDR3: CSAIAPGIPQHF
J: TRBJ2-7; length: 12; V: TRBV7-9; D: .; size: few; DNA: TGTGCCAGCAGCTTATTAGAGCTCGAGCAGTACTTC; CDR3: CASSLLELEQYF
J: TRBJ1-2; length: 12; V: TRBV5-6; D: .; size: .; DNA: TGTGCCAGCAGTGAAGCGGGGCCTGGCTACACCTTC; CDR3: CASSEAGPGYTF
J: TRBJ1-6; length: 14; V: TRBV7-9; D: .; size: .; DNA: TGCGCCAGCAGCCCACGGGACTTTAATTCACCCCTCCACTTT; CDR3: CASSPRDFNSPLHF
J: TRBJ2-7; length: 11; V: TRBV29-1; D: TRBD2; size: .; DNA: TGCAGCGTTGGTGGCGGGGGCGAGCAGTACTTC; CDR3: CSVGGGGEQYF
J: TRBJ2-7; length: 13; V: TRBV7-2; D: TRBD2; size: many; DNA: TGTGCCAGCAGCCATAGCGGGGCGTACGAGCAGTACTTC; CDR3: CASSHSGAYEQYF
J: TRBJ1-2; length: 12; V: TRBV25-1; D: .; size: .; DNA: TGTGCCAGCAGTGAATGGGGGAGTGGCTACACCTTC; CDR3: CASSEWGSGYTF
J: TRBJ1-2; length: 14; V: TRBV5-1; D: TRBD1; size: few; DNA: TGCGCCAGCAGCGGGCCTTCCGGGACAGAAGGCTACACCTTC; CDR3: CASSGPSGTEGYTF
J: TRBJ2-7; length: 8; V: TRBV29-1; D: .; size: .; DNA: TGCAGGGGGGACGAGCAGCACTTC; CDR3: CRGDEQHF